This T cell receptor (beta chain) was captured in a study of blood T cell repertoires in COVID-19. Clones were read by immunoSEQ multiplex PCR, and TCRdb kept only the in-frame ones, dropping some. The sample includes fewer than 700,000 clones, about 89% seen only once; the top ten take roughly 8%. This CDR3 is built from 13 residues. In germline, CDR1 is SGHRS, CDR2 YFSETQ. With 1 base removed from V and 2 bases from J, the gap between germline ends came to 7 bases. This sequence joins TRBV5-1 and TRBJ2-7, with no clear D. The sample comprised peripheral blood. The receptor was derived from a woman between 45 and 65 years old with COVID-19, enrolled during active disease. CDR3 sequence: CASSLNGAYEQYF. The DNA of the CDR3 is TGCGCCAGCAGCTTGAATGGAGCCTACGAGCAGTACTTC. Combining the CDR3 with reference TRBV5-1 and TRBJ2-7 gives the whole variable domain KAGVTQTPRYLIKTRGQQVTLSCSPISGHRSVSWYQQTPGQGLQFLFEYFSETQRNKGNFPGRFSGRQFSNSRSEMNVSTLELGDSALYLCASSLNGAYEQYFGPGTRLTVT.